Presented here are 12 T cell receptor beta chains from one specimen sequenced in a study of blood T cell repertoires in COVID-19. The repertoire was sequenced with immunoSEQ multiplex PCR; TCRdb's copy has only in-frame clones and lacks some. The sample lists approximately 130,000 clones; about four fifths were seen once. Sample: peripheral blood. The receptors were gathered from an elderly man with acute or convalescent COVID-19.

The chain has TRBV12-3 or TRBV12-4 and TRBJ2-7; tentative D call: TRBD2 (6 bases). V was shortened by 5 bases and J by 6 bases, with 14 bases between the two germline ends. CDR3 length: 13 amino acids. The CDR3 sequence is CASSPRVGGEQYF. The CDR3 nucleotides are TGTGCCAGCAGTCCGAGGGTGGGGGGCGAGCAGTACTTC.

The rearrangement links TRBV7-9 to TRBJ2-2, with 9 bases fitting TRBD1. The length of the CDR3 is 16 residues. V lost 6 bases to trimming and J lost 3 bases; unmatched junction nucleotides: 8. Germline V gene sequence: CDR1 SEHNR, CDR2 FQNEAQ (reference sequence). DNA of the CDR3: TGTGCCAGCAGAACAACAGGGGGCGAGTACACCGGGGAGCTGTTTTTT. This encodes CASRTTGGEYTGELFF.

J is TRBJ2-7 and V is TRBV5-1; maybe TRBD1 (6 bases). This CDR3 is 14 amino acids long. CDR1 and CDR2 from the germline V gene are SGHRS and YFSETQ. The ends were cut back, 4 bases at V and 2 bases at J, with 13 bases in the middle. CDR3 in amino acids: CASSIQGHTYEQYF. CDR3 DNA: TGCGCCAGCAGCATACAGGGACATACCTACGAGCAGTACTTC.

This chain joins TRBV9 and TRBJ2-1; D ambiguous. The CDR3 spans 14 residues. Trimming left V 4 bases short and J 6 bases short, with 14 bases between. CDR1 is SGDLS, CDR2 YYNGEE, per germline. This CDR3 is CASSPGKVGNEQFF. In DNA, the CDR3 is TGTGCCAGCAGCCCGGGTAAGGTCGGCAATGAGCAGTTCTTC.

The CDR3 here is CASSRTQRGVRDEQFF. For the CDR3, the DNA is TGTGCCAGCTCCCGCACCCAGCGGGGGGTGAGGGATGAGCAGTTCTTC. The chain uses TRBV18 and TRBJ2-1, with TRBD2 matching 9 bases. The germline gives CDR1 KGHSH, CDR2 LQKENI. V trimming: 6 bases; J trimming: 8 bases; junction bases outside the gene matches: 14. This CDR3 has 16 amino acids.

The chain carries TRBV29-1 and TRBJ2-7; TRBD1 matches at 7 bases. Germline values: CDR1 SQVTM, CDR2 ANQGSEA. V shed 5 bases, J shed 2 bases, and the junction held 6 bases outside the gene matches. CDR3 length: 13 amino acids. The CDR3 DNA is TGCAGCGTTACTCCCGGGACAGCCTACGAGCAGTACTTC. As protein: CSVTPGTAYEQYF.

The CDR3 here is CASSATNTDTQYF. As DNA, the CDR3 is TGTGCCAGCAGTGCGACAAACACAGATACGCAGTATTTT. This chain uses TRBV11-2 with TRBJ2-3; D not resolved. In germline, CDR1 is SGHAT, CDR2 FQNNGV. V was cut by 6 bases and J by 2 bases, with 9 bases left in between. This CDR3 spans 13 amino acids.

This clone has ten or more counts. The chain links TRBV4-3 to TRBJ2-3; possible D gene TRBD1, 7 bases. Germline CDR1 and CDR2: LGHNA and YSLEER. CDR3 length: 18 residues. Trimming left V 0 bases short and J 2 bases short, with 18 bases between. CDR3 residues: CASSQDRARGASTDTQYF. The CDR3, as DNA: TGCGCCAGCAGCCAAGATAGGGCCAGGGGGGCCTCCACAGATACGCAGTATTTT.

The chain links TRBV9 to TRBJ2-2; 8 positions agree with TRBD2. Germline V gives CDR1 SGDLS, CDR2 YYNGEE. Unmatched junction bases numbered 5, after V lost 3 bases and J lost 4 bases. The CDR3 loop spans 15 amino acids. In DNA form, the CDR3 reads TGTGCCAGCAGCGCCAGCGGGAGCGGCACCGGGGAGCTGTTTTTT. It translates to CASSASGSGTGELFF.

The CDR3, as DNA: TGTGCCAGCAGTTACTCGACAGGGGGTCAGCCCCAGCATTTT. Its protein product is CASSYSTGGQPQHF. This rearrangement joins TRBV6-2 or TRBV6-3 to TRBJ1-5; 9 nucleotides align to TRBD1. The CDR3 covers 14 residues. CDR1 and CDR2 from the germline V gene are MNHEY and SVGEGT. The V gene end was trimmed by 0 bases and the J gene end by 6 bases; junction bases not matched to a gene: 0.

This clone has just one count. This chain joins TRBV6-5 and TRBJ2-2, with 7 nucleotides matching TRBD2. Germline V lookup: CDR1 MNHEY, CDR2 SVGAGI. The CDR3 length is 14 residues. J was trimmed by 8 bases and V by 6 bases; bases with no gene match: 9. CDR3 region: CASRPGGSLGELFF. In DNA, the CDR3 is TGTGCCAGCAGACCCGGCGGGAGTTTAGGGGAGCTGTTTTTT.

The chain employs TRBV11-2 and TRBJ1-3; D remains unclear. The CDR3 has 14 amino acids. Trimming removed 5 bases at V and 4 bases at J, with 12 bases between. Germline CDR1 is SGHAT and CDR2 is FQNNGV. The DNA of the CDR3 is TGTGCCAGCAGCGTAACAGTTCCAGGAAACACCATATATTTT. Translating gives CASSVTVPGNTIYF.